The present entry profiles one T cell receptor (beta chain) with its context. The antigen is not known. Time point defined: cycle 4 day 1 (C4D1), after more than 5 weeks of nivolumab. There was relapse after autologous stem cell transplantation in every patient, and there was variation in brentuximab vedotin exposure. This sample is part of a study of PD-1 blockade in classical Hodgkin lymphoma. Points from the study as a whole: Healthy donors reportedly exceeded newly diagnosed patients in baseline TCR diversity. Only CD4+ TCR diversity, not CD8+, had risen significantly by C4D1.

TCRdb keeps only in-frame clones here, not all; method: immunoSEQ multiplex PCR. The repertoire holds around 90,000 clones, with around 80% as singletons. This receptor was identified in a human donor with classical Hodgkin lymphoma. The sequences come from peripheral blood mononuclear cells (PBMCs), collected before the fourth cycle of nivolumab.

DNA of the CDR3: TGTGCCAGCAGGGGGGACAGGGCTCCGTCCTACGAGCAGTACTTC. This encodes CASRGDRAPSYEQYF. The genes are TRBV2 and TRBJ2-7; the match to TRBD1 covers 9 bases. J was trimmed by 1 base and V by 6 bases; bases with no gene match: 7. CDR1 is SNHLY, CDR2 FYNNEI, per germline. This CDR3 contains 15 residues.